Each of the 10 T cell receptor beta chains below was sequenced from the same sample in a study of cytomegalovirus exposure and HLA in healthy donors. The PCR contained 60 Vbeta and 13 Jbeta primers. Clones were sequenced by immunoSEQ multiplex PCR, and TCRdb holds only the in-frame ones, with some missing. Recorded for this sample: 20,000 to 25,000 clones. Sequencing used PBMCs. Receptors originate from a male donor in good health and CMV-seropositive.

The chain joins TRBV5-1 to TRBJ2-3, with 8 nucleotides matching TRBD2. The germline V gene encodes CDR1 SGHRS and CDR2 YFSETQ. The CDR3 extends over 15 amino acids. V gave up 2 bases and J gave up 1 base; unmatched junction bases: 3. CDR3 residues: CASSLAGDGTDTQYF. In nucleotides, the CDR3 is TGCGCCAGCAGCTTAGCGGGGGACGGCACAGATACGCAGTATTTT.

The J gene is TRBJ1-1, the V gene TRBV5-1, with TRBD1 as a possible D gene (6 bases). The germline CDR1 and CDR2 sequences are SGHRS and YFSETQ. The CDR3 spans 15 residues. The V end lost 2 bases, the J end lost 1 base, and 12 bases lay between the germline ends. The CDR3 DNA reads TGCGCCAGCAGCTTCCTAGGACAGTCGAACACTGAAGCTTTCTTT. Translated: CASSFLGQSNTEAFF.

The rearrangement links TRBV6-1 to TRBJ2-1; possibly TRBD2 for D (6 bases). This CDR3 comprises 13 residues. Germline lookup yields CDR1 MNHNS and CDR2 SASEGT. Between the trimmed V and J ends, which lost 5 bases and 7 bases, there was a span of 12 bases. Here the CDR3 reads CASSRGEENEQFF. The CDR3 nucleotides read TGTGCCAGCAGTAGAGGGGAGGAGAATGAGCAGTTCTTC.

The chain's CDR3 is CASSLMSQGVANEKLFF. For the CDR3, the DNA is TGTGCCAGCAGTTTGATGTCTCAGGGGGTAGCTAATGAAAAACTGTTTTTT. This sequence joins TRBV27 and TRBJ1-4; 7 positions agree with TRBD1. Germline-derived CDR1 and CDR2 are MNHEY and SMNVEV (reference sequence). J gave up 3 bases and V 3 bases, and 10 bases lay outside the gene matches. The CDR3 has 17 amino acids.

J is TRBJ1-1 and V is TRBV19; 9 positions agree with TRBD1. CDR1 is LNHDA, CDR2 SQIVND, per germline (reference sequence). This CDR3 is built from 16 residues. V lost 3 bases and J lost 3; bases outside the gene matches: 8. The CDR3 loop reads CASSMGQGVGHTEAFF. CDR3 nucleotides: TGTGCCAGTAGTATGGGACAGGGTGTCGGTCACACTGAAGCTTTCTTT.

The rearrangement uses TRBV10-3 and TRBJ1-5, with D unresolved. The CDR3 has 17 amino acids. From germline, CDR1 is ENHRY and CDR2 SYGVKD. With 2 bases removed from V and 5 bases from J, the gap between germline ends came to 19 bases. CDR3 loop: CAISESGPDAGYQPQHF. For the CDR3, the DNA is TGTGCCATCAGTGAGAGCGGTCCTGATGCAGGTTATCAGCCCCAGCATTTT.

Remarks on this clone: This sample includes further DNA sequences coding for the same CDR3. The J gene is TRBJ1-4, the V gene TRBV29-1, with D possibly being TRBD1 (5 bases). The CDR3 has 12 residues. V shed 4 bases and J shed 5 bases, with 8 bases lying between them. Germline V gives CDR1 SQVTM, CDR2 ANQGSEA. The DNA for the CDR3 is TGCAGCGTTGGGGCAGGGAATGAAAAACTGTTTTTT. This sequence encodes CSVGAGNEKLFF.

The CDR3 DNA reads TGTGCCAGCAGTAATCCTAGCACAGATACGCAGTATTTT. It yields the protein CASSNPSTDTQYF. The chain uses TRBV9 and TRBJ2-3; D unclear. The germline V and J ends were trimmed by 5 bases and 0 bases, with 7 bases remaining between them. Germline V gene data show CDR1 as SGDLS and CDR2 as YYNGEE. The CDR3 has 13 amino acids.

The chain recombines TRBV11-2 with TRBJ1-1; 12 bases agree with TRBD1. Germline-derived CDR1 and CDR2 are SGHAT and FQNNGV. The CDR3 spans 17 residues. The V segment lost 5 bases and the J segment 0 bases; nucleotides outside the gene matches: 7. The CDR3 is CASSLGTGGRLNTEAFF. CDR3 in DNA: TGTGCCAGCAGCCTAGGGACAGGGGGCCGTTTGAACACTGAAGCTTTCTTT. The whole variable domain, remainder taken from reference TRBV11-2 and TRBJ1-1, is EAGVAQSPRYKIIEKRQSVAFWCNPISGHATLYWYQQILGQGPKLLIQFQNNGVVDDSQLPKDRFSAERLKGVDSTLKIQPAKLEDSAVYLCASSLGTGGRLNTEAFFGQGTRLTVV.

V is TRBV10-3 and J is TRBJ2-7; 9 positions match TRBD1. Germline values: CDR1 ENHRY, CDR2 SYGVKD. With V trimmed by 10 bases and J by 4 bases, 11 bases remained unmatched. The length of the CDR3 is 14 residues. For the CDR3, the DNA is TGTGCCACGACAGACGACAGGGGGAAATACGAGCAGTACTTC. Protein: CATTDDRGKYEQYF.